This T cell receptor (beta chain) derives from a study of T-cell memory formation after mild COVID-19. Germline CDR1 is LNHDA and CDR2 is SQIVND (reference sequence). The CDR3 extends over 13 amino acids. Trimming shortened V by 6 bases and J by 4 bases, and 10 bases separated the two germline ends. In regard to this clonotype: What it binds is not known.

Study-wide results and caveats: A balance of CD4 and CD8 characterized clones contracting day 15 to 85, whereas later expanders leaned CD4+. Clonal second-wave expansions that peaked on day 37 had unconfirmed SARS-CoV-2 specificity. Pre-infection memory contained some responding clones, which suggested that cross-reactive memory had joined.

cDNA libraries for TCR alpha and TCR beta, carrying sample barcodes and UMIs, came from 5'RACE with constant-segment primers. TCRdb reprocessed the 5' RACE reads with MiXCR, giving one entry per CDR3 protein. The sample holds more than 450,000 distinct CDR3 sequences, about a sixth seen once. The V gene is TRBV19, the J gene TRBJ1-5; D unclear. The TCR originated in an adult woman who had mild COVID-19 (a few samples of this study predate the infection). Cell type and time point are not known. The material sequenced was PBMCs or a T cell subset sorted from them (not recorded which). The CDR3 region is CASREGINQPQHF. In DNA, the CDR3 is TGTGCCAGTAGAGAGGGCATTAATCAGCCCCAGCATTTT. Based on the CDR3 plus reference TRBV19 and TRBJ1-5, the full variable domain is DGGITQSPKYLFRKEGQNVTLSCEQNLNHDAMYWYRQDPGQGLRLIYYSQIVNDFQKGDIAEGYSVSREKKESFPLTVTSAQKNPTAFYLCASREGINQPQHFGDGTRLSIL.